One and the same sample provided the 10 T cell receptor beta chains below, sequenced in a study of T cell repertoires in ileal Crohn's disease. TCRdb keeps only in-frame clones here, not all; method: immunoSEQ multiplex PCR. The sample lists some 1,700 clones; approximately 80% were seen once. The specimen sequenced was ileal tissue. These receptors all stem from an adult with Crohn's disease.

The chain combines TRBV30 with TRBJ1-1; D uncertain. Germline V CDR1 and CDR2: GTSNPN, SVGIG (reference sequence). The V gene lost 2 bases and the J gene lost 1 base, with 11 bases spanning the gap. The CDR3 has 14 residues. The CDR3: CAWSHPHRNTEAFF. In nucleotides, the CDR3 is TGTGCCTGGAGTCACCCACACAGGAACACTGAAGCTTTCTTT.

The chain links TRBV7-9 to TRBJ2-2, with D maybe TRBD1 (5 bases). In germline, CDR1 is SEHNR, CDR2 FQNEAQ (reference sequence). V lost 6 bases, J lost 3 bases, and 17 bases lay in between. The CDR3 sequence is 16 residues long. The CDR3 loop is CASRGERGADTGELFF. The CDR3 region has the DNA TGTGCCAGCAGGGGCGAAAGGGGCGCTGACACCGGGGAGCTGTTTTTT.

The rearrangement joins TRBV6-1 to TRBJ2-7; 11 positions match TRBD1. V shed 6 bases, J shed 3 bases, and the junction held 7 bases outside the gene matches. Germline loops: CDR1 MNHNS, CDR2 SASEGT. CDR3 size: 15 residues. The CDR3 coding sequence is TGTGCCAGCAGGGACGCGGGACAGGGGGTCTACGAGCAGTACTTC. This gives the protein CASRDAGQGVYEQYF.

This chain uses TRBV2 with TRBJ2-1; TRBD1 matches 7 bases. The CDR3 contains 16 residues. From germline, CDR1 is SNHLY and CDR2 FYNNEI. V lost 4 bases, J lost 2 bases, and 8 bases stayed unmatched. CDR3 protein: CASSVIIGTAYNEQFF. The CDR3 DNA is TGTGCCAGCAGTGTAATTATAGGGACAGCCTACAATGAGCAGTTCTTC.

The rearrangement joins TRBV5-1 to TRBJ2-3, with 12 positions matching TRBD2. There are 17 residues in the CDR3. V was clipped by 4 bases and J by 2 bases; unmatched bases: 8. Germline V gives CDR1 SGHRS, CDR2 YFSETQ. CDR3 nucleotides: TGCGCCAGCAGCACACCTAGCGGGGGGGCGTCCACAGATACGCAGTATTTT. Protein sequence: CASSTPSGGASTDTQYF.

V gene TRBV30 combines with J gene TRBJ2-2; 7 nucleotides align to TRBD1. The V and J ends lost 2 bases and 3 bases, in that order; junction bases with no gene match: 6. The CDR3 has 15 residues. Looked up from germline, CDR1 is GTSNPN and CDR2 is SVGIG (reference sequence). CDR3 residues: CAWSSGGQDTGELFF. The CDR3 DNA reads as TGTGCCTGGAGTTCAGGGGGTCAGGACACCGGGGAGCTGTTTTTT.

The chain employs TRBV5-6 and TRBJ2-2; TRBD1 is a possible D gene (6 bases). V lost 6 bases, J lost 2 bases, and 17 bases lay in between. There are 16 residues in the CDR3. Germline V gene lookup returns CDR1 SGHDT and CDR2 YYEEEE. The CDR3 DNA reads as TGTGCCAGCACCTTAAATGGGGGCTCTAACACCGGGGAGCTGTTTTTT. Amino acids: CASTLNGGSNTGELFF.

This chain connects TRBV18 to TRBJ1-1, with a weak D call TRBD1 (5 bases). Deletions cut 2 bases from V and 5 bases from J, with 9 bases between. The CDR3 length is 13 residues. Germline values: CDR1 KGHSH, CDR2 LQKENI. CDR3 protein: CASSPTRGTEAFF. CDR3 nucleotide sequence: TGTGCCAGCTCACCAACACGGGGGACTGAAGCTTTCTTT.

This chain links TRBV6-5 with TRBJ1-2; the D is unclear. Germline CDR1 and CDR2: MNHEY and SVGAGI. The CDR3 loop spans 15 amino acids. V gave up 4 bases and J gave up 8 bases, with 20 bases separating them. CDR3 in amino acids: CASSSIREGTEGYTF. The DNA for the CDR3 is TGTGCCAGCAGTTCCATACGAGAGGGTACTGAGGGCTACACCTTC.

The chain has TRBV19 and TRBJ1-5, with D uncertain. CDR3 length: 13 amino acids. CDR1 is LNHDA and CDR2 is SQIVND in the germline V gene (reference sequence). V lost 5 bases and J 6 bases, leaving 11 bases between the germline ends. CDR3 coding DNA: TGTGCCAGTAGTCAAAGTCGTAGTCAGCCCCAGCATTTT. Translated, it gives CASSQSRSQPQHF.